The 9 T cell receptor beta chains in this list originate from one sample, sequenced in a study of T cells in Graves' hyperthyroidism and ophthalmopathy. Authors of the study amplified TCR beta CDR3 regions from RNA transcripts. The HTBI primer set was used in a first-round RT-PCR of the TCR CDR3. Using its own MiXCR run on the multiplex PCR reads, TCRdb lists one record per CDR3 protein. The repertoire consists of about 720,000 distinct CDR3 sequences, with roughly 15% occurring once and the leading ten covering 8.4%. Sequenced sample: blood. The receptors were gathered from a man younger than 30 with Graves' hyperthyroidism.

This clonotype was counted many times. The chain has TRBV12-3 or TRBV12-4 and TRBJ2-1, with TRBD2 matching over 9 bases. The V gene end was trimmed by 1 base and the J gene end by 2 bases; junction bases not matched to a gene: 3. This CDR3 is built from 16 residues. The CDR3 is CASSLGGLAAYNEQFF. CDR3 bases: TGTGCCAGCAGTTTAGGGGGACTAGCAGCCTACAATGAGCAGTTCTTC.

This clonotype was detected many times. The chain carries TRBV28 and TRBJ2-3; D is possibly TRBD2 (7 bases). Germline lookup yields CDR1 MDHEN and CDR2 SYDVKM. The ends were cut back, 8 bases at V and 0 bases at J, with 15 bases in the middle. This CDR3 has 15 amino acids. CDR3 DNA sequence: TGTGCCAGCGGCCTGGGGGGGCGGAGCACAGATACGCAGTATTTT. Amino acids: CASGLGGRSTDTQYF.

This clonotype showed up many times. The chain combines TRBV28 with TRBJ1-4, with D maybe TRBD1 (5 bases). Germline-derived CDR1 and CDR2 are MDHEN and SYDVKM. The CDR3 has 15 amino acids. V lost 6 bases and J lost 7, with 18 bases in between. CDR3 coding DNA: TGTGCCAGCAGCCTTCGGACCAGGGAAGGTGAAAAACTGTTTTTT. It codes for CASSLRTREGEKLFF.

The count of this clonotype is one. The chain links TRBV10-3 to TRBJ2-2; 8 bases fit TRBD2. The J segment lost 1 base and the V segment lost 6 bases, leaving 4 bases of the junction unmatched. In germline, CDR1 is ENHRY, CDR2 SYGVKD. The CDR3 loop spans 15 amino acids. CDR3 bases: TGTGCCATCAGGTCGACTAGCGAGAACACCGGGGAGCTGTTTTTT. Residues: CAIRSTSENTGELFF.

There are a few counts of this clonotype. The chain joins TRBV2 to TRBJ2-5; 10 bases line up with TRBD1. The CDR3 has 14 amino acids. Per germline, CDR1 SNHLY and CDR2 FYNNEI. V was pared by 4 bases and J by 1 base, with 0 bases of the junction left unmatched. The CDR3 DNA reads TGTGCCAGCAGTGGGGACAGGGGCCAAGAGACCCAGTACTTC. It yields the protein CASSGDRGQETQYF.

The CDR3 region is CASRATADSSYNEQFF. CDR3 sequence (DNA): TGTGCCAGCAGAGCGACAGCGGATAGCTCCTACAATGAGCAGTTCTTC. The chain couples TRBV9 to TRBJ2-1, with D perhaps TRBD1 or TRBD2 (5 bases each). The CDR3 runs 16 residues. Trimming left V 5 bases short and J 0 bases short, with 15 bases between. Per germline, CDR1 SGDLS and CDR2 YYNGEE.

This clonotype came up many times. The chain uses TRBV2 and TRBJ2-4; 9 bases line up with TRBD2. Germline trimming cut 6 bases from V and 9 bases from J; bases unmatched to any gene: 9. Germline V gene data show CDR1 as SNHLY and CDR2 as FYNNEI. There are 14 residues in the CDR3. CDR3 sequence reads: CASRPGLASLIQYF. The CDR3 bases are TGTGCCAGCAGGCCGGGACTAGCATCGCTCATTCAGTACTTC. The complete variable domain, with remaining parts taken from reference TRBV2 and TRBJ2-4, reads EPEVTQTPSHQVTQMGQEVILRCVPISNHLYFYWYRQILGQKVEFLVSFYNNEISEKSEIFDDQFSVERPDGSNFTLKIRSTKLEDSAMYFCASRPGLASLIQYFGAGTRLSVL.

This clonotype was picked up many times. The rearrangement uses TRBV7-9 and TRBJ2-3; perhaps TRBD1 as D (6 bases). Trimming removed 6 bases at V and 2 bases at J, with 15 bases between. The CDR3 loop spans 15 amino acids. Looked up from germline, CDR1 is SEHNR and CDR2 is FQNEAQ (reference sequence). CDR3 DNA sequence: TGTGCCAGCAGTCCCGGGACATTCCCCACAGATACGCAGTATTTT. This codes for CASSPGTFPTDTQYF.

Comments on this clonotype: A much larger clone is a single base away; this may be a read error. The V and J genes are TRBV7-2 and TRBJ2-2; TRBD2 aligns across 10 bases. CDR3 size: 15 residues. The germline V gene has CDR1 SGHTA and CDR2 FQGNSA. The CDR3 bases are TGTGCCGGCAGCCACCCGGGACTAGCGATCGGGGAGCTGTTTTTT. The encoded protein is CAGSHPGLAIGELFF.